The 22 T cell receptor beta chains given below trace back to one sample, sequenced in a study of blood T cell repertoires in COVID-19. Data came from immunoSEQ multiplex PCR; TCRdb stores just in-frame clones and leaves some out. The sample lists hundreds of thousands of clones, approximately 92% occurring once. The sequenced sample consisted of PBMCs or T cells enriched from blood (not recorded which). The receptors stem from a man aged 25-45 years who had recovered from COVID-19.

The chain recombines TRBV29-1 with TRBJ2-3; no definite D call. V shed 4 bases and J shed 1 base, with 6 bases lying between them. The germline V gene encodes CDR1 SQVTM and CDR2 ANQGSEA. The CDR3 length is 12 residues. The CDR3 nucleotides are TGCAGCGTTGCCCGAGGCACAGATACGCAGTATTTT. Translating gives CSVARGTDTQYF.

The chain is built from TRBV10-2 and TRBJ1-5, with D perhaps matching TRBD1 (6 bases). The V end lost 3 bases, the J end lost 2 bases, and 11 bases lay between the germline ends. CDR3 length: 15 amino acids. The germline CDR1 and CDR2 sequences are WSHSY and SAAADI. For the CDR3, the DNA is TGCGCCAGCAGTGATGAGGCAGGGGGCAATCAGCCCCAGCATTTT. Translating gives CASSDEAGGNQPQHF.

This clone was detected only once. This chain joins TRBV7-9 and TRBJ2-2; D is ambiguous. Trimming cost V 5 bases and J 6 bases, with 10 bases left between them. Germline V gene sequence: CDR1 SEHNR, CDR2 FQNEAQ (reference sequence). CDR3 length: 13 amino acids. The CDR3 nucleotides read TGTGCCAGCAGCGGCTACAGAGCCGGGGAGCTGTTTTTT. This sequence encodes CASSGYRAGELFF.

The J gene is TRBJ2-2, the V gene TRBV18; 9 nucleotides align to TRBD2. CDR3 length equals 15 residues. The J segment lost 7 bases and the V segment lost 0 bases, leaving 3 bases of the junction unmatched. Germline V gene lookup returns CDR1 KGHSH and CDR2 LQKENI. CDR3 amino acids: CASSPPLAGNGELFF. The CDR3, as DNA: TGTGCCAGCTCACCACCTCTAGCGGGAAACGGGGAGCTGTTTTTT.

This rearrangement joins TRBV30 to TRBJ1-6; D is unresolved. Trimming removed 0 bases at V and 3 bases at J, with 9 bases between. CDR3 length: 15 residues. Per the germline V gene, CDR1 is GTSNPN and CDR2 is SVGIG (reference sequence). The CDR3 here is CAWSVRASYNSPLHF. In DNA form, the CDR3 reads TGTGCCTGGAGTGTGAGGGCCAGCTATAATTCACCCCTCCACTTT.

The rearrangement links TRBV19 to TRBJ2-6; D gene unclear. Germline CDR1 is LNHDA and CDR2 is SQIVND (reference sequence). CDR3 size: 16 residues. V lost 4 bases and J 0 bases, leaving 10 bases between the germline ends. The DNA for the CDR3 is TGTGCCAGTAGTACCCGTGACAACTCTGGGGCCAACGTCCTGACTTTC. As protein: CASSTRDNSGANVLTF. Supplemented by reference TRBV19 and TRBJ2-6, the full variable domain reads DGGITQSPKYLFRKEGQNVTLSCEQNLNHDAMYWYRQDPGQGLRLIYYSQIVNDFQKGDIAEGYSVSREKKESFPLTVTSAQKNPTAFYLCASSTRDNSGANVLTFGAGSRLTVL.

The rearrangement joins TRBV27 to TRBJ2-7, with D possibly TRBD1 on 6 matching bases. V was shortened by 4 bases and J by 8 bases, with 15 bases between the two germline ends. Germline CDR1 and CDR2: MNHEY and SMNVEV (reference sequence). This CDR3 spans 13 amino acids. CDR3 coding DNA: TGTGCCAGCAGTTCCTCCCAACAGGGTCAGCAGTACTTC. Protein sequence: CASSSSQQGQQYF.

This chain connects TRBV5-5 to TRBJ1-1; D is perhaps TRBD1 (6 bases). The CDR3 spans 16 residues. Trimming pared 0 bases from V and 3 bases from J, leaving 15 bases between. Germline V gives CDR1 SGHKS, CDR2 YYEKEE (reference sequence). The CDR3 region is CASSLGPSYRDTEAFF. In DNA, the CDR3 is TGTGCCAGCAGCTTGGGCCCGTCCTACAGGGACACTGAAGCTTTCTTT. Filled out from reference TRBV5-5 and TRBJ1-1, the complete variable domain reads DAGVTQSPTHLIKTRGQQVTLRCSPISGHKSVSWYQQVLGQGPQFIFQYYEKEERGRGNFPDRFSARQFPNYSSELNVNALLLGDSALYLCASSLGPSYRDTEAFFGQGTRLTVV.

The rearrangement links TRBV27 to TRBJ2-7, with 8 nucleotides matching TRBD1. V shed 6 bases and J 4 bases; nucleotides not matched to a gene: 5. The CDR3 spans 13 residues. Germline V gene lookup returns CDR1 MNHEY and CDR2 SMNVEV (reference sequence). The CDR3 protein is CASSQDRVYEQYF. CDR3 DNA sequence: TGTGCCAGCAGCCAGGACAGGGTGTACGAGCAGTACTTC.

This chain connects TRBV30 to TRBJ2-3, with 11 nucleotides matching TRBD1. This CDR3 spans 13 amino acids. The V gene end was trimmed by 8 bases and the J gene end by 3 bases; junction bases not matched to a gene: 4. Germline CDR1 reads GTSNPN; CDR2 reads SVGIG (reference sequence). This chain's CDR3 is CARDRGITDTQYF. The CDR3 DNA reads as TGTGCCCGGGACAGGGGGATTACAGATACGCAGTATTTT.

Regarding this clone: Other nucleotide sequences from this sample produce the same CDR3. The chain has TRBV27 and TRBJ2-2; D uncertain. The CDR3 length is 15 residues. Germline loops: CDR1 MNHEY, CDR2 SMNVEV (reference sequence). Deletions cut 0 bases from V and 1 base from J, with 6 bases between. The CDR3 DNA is TGTGCCAGCAGTTTATCGACGGGGAACACCGGGGAGCTGTTTTTT. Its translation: CASSLSTGNTGELFF.

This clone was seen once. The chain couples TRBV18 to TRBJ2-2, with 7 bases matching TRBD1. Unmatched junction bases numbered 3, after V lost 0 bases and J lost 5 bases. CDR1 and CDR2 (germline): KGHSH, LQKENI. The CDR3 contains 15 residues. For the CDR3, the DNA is TGTGCCAGCTCACCACCGGGACAGCCAACCGGGGAGCTGTTTTTT. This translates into CASSPPGQPTGELFF.

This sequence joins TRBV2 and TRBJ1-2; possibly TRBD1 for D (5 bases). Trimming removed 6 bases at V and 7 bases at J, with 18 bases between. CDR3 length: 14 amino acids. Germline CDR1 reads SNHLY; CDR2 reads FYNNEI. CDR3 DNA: TGTGCCAGCAGCATCCGGGGGGAGTTGGCTGGCTACACCTTC. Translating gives CASSIRGELAGYTF.

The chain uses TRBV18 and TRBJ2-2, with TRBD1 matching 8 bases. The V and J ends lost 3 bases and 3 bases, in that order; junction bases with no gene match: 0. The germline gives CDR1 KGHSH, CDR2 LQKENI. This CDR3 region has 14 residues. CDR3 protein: CASSPGQDTGELFF. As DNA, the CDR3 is TGTGCCAGCTCACCGGGACAGGACACCGGGGAGCTGTTTTTT.

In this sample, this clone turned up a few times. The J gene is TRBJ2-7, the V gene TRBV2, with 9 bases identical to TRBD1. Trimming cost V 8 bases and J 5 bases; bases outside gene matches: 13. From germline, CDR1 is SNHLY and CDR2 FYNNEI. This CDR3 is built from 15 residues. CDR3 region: CASRVAGTGSHEQYF. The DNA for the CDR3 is TGTGCCAGCCGGGTGGCCGGGACAGGGTCCCACGAGCAGTACTTC. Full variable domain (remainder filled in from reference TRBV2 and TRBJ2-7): EPEVTQTPSHQVTQMGQEVILRCVPISNHLYFYWYRQILGQKVEFLVSFYNNEISEKSEIFDDQFSVERPDGSNFTLKIRSTKLEDSAMYFCASRVAGTGSHEQYFGPGTRLTVT.

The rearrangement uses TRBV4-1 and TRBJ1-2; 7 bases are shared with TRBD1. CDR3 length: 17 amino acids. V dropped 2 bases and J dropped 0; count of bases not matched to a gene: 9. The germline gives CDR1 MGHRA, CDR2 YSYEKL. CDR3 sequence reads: CASSQSTGILPNYGYTF. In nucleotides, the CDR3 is TGCGCCAGCAGCCAATCGACAGGGATCCTCCCTAACTATGGCTACACCTTC.

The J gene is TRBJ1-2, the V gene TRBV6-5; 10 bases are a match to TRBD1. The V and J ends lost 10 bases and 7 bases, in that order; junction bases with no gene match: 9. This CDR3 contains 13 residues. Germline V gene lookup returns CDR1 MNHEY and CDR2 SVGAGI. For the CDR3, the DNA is TGTGCCACCGTGACAGGGGGCCTAATTGGCTACACCTTC. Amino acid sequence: CATVTGGLIGYTF.

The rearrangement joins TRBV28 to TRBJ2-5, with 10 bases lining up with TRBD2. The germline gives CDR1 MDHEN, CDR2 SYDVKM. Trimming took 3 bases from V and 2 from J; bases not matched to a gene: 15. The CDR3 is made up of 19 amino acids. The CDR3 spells CASSFWGPTSGDRQETQYF. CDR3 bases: TGTGCCAGCAGTTTTTGGGGACCCACTAGCGGGGATAGGCAAGAGACCCAGTACTTC.

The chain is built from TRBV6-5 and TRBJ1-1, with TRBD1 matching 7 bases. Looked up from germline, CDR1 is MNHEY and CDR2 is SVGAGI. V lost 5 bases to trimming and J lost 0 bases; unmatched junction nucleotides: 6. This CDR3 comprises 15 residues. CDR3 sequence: CASSPPGQLNTEAFF. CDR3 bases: TGTGCCAGCAGTCCTCCGGGACAGTTGAACACTGAAGCTTTCTTT.

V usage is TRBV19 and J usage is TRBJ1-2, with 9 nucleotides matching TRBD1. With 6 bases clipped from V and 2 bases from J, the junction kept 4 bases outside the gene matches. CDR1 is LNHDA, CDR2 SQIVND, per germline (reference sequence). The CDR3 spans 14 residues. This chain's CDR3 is CASRGTGQNYGYTF. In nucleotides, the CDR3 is TGTGCCAGTAGGGGGACAGGGCAAAACTATGGCTACACCTTC.

CDR3 region: CASSLGLGYEQYF. DNA for the CDR3: TGTGCCAGCAGCTTAGGTCTCGGGTACGAGCAGTACTTC. V is TRBV7-8 and J is TRBJ2-7; D remains ambiguous. V dropped 1 base and J dropped 4 bases, with 8 bases sitting between them. This CDR3 comprises 13 residues. In germline, CDR1 is SGHVS, CDR2 FQNEAQ.

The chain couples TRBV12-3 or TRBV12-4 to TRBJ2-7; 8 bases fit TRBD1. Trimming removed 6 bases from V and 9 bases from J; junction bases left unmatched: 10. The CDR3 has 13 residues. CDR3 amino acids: CASRRQGISRQYF. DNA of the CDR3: TGTGCCAGCAGACGACAGGGGATTAGTCGGCAGTACTTC.